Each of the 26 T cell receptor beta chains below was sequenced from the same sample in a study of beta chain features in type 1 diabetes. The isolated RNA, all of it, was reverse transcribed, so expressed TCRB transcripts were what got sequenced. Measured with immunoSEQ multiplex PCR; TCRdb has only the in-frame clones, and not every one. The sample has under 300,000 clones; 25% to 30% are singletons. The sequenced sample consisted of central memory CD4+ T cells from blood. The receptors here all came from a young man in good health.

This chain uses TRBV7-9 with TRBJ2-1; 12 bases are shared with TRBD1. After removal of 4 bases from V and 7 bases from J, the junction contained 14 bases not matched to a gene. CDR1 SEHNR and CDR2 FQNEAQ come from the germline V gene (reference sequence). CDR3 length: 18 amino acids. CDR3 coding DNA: TGTGCCAGCAGCTCGCCGGGACAGGGGGCACTTGTCCGTAATGAGCAGTTCTTC. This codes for CASSSPGQGALVRNEQFF.

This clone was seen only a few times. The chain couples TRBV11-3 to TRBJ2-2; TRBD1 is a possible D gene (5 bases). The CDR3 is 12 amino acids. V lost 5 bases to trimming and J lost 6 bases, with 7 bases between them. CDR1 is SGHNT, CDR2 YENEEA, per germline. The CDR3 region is CASSIGAGELFF. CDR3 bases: TGTGCCAGCAGCATAGGGGCCGGGGAGCTGTTTTTT. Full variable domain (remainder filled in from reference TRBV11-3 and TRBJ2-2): EAGVVQSPRYKIIEKKQPVAFWCNPISGHNTLYWYLQNLGQGPELLIRYENEEAVDDSQLPKDRFSAERLKGVDSTLKIQPAELGDSAVYLCASSIGAGELFFGEGSRLTVL.

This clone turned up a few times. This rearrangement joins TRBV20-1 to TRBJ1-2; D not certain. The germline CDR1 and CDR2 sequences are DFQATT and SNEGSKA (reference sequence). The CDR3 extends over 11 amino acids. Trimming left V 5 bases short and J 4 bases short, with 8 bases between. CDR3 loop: CSAPGSYGYTF. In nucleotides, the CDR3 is TGCAGTGCTCCCGGGAGCTATGGCTACACCTTC.

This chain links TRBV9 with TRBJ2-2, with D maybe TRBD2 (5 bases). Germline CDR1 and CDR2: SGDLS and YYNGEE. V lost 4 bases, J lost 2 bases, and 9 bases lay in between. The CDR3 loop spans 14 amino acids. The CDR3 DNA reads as TGTGCCAGCAGCTCGAGGGCCAACACCGGGGAGCTGTTTTTT. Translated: CASSSRANTGELFF.

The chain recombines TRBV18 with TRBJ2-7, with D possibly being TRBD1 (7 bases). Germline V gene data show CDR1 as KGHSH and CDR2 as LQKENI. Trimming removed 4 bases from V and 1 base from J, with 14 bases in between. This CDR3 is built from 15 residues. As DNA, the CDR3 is TGTGCCAGCTCACGCGAGACAGGGAGGTCCTACGAGCAGTACTTC. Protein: CASSRETGRSYEQYF.

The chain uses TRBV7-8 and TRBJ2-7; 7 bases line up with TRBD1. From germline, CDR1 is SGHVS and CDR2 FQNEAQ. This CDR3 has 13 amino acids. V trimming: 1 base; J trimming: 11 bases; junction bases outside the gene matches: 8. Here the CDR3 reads CASSLDDRVVEYF. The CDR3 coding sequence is TGTGCCAGCAGCTTAGACGACAGGGTTGTAGAGTACTTC.

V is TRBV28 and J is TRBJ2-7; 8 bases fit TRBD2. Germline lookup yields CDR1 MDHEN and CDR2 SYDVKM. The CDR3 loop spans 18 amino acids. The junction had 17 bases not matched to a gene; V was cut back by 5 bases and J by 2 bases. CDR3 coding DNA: TGTGCCAGCAGTGCGCGACCTAGCGGGTCTTGGGGTACCTACGAGCAGTACTTC. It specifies CASSARPSGSWGTYEQYF.

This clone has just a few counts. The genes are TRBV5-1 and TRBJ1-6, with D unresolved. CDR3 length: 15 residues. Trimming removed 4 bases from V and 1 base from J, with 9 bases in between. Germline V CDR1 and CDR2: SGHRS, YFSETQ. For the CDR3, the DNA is TGCGCCAGCAGCAAGGAGGTTTCCTATAATTCACCCCTCCACTTT. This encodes CASSKEVSYNSPLHF.

The CDR3 DNA follows: TGTGCCAGCAGCTTAGCCGGTACCCCCACAGATACGCAGTATTTT. It yields the protein CASSLAGTPTDTQYF. This chain links TRBV7-2 with TRBJ2-3, with D uncertain. Trimming stripped 0 bases from V and 2 bases from J, with 9 bases between. CDR1 SGHTA and CDR2 FQGNSA come from the germline V gene. The CDR3 contains 15 residues. Drawing the rest from reference TRBV7-2 and TRBJ2-3, the complete variable domain is GAGVSQSPSNKVTEKGKDVELRCDPISGHTALYWYRQSLGQGLEFLIYFQGNSAPDKSGLPSDRFSAERTGGSVSTLTIQRTQQEDSAVYLCASSLAGTPTDTQYFGPGTRLTVL.

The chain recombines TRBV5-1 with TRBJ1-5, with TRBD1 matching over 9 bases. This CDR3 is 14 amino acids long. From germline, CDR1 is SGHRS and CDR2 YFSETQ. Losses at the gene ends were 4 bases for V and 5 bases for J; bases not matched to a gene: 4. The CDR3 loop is CASSLTGGYQPQHF. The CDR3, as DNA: TGCGCCAGCAGCCTCACAGGGGGCTATCAGCCCCAGCATTTT.

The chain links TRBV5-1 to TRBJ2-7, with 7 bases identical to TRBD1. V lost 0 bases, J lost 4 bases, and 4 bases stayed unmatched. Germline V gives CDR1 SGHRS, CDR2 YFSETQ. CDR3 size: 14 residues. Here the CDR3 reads CASSLGDREYEQYF. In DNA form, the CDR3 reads TGCGCCAGCAGCTTGGGTGACAGGGAGTACGAGCAGTACTTC.

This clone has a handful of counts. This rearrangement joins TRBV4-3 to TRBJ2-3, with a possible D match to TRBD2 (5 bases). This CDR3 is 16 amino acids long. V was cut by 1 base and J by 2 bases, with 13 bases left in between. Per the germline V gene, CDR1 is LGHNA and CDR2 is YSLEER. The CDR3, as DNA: TGCGCCAGCAGCCAAGGTCCGGCTAGCTCCACAGATACGCAGTATTTT. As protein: CASSQGPASSTDTQYF.

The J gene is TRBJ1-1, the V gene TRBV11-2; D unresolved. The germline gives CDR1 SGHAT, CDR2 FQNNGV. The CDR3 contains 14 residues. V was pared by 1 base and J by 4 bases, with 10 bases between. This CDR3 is CASSLGAVGTEAFF. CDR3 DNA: TGTGCCAGCAGCTTAGGCGCAGTTGGCACTGAAGCTTTCTTT.

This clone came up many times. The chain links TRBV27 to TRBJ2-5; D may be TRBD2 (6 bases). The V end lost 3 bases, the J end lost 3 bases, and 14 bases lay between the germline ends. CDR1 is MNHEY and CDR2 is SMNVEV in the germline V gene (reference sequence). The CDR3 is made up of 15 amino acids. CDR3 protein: CASSLYGRHEETQYF. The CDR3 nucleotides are TGTGCCAGCAGTTTGTACGGGAGACATGAAGAGACCCAGTACTTC.

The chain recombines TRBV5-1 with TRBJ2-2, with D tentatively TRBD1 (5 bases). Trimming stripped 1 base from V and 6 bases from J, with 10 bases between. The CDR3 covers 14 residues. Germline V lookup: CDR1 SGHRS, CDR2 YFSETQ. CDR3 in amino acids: CASSLSAGPGELFF. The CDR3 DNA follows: TGCGCCAGCAGCTTGTCGGCAGGGCCCGGGGAGCTGTTTTTT.

The CDR3 DNA reads as TGCAGCGTTGGACAGACGTCGGGCACAGATACGCAGTATTTT. Translated: CSVGQTSGTDTQYF. The chain is built from TRBV29-1 and TRBJ2-3; perhaps TRBD1 as D (5 bases). In germline, CDR1 is SQVTM, CDR2 ANQGSEA. V was shortened by 4 bases and J by 1 base, with 12 bases between the two germline ends. The CDR3 totals 14 residues.

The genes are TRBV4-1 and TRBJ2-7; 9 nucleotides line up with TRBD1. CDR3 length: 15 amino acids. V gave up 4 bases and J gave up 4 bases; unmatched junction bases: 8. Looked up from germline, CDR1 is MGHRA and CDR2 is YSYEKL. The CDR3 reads CASSRPGTGKYEQYF. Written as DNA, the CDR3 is TGCGCCAGCAGCCGACCCGGGACAGGGAAGTACGAGCAGTACTTC.

This chain's CDR3 is CASSLSGLAGDNEQFF. In DNA form, the CDR3 reads TGTGCCAGCAGTTTATCTGGCCTAGCGGGGGACAATGAGCAGTTCTTC. V usage is TRBV27 and J usage is TRBJ2-1, with TRBD2 matching 10 bases. The ends lost 0 bases at V and 5 bases at J; junction bases unmatched: 4. The CDR3 totals 16 residues. Germline lookup yields CDR1 MNHEY and CDR2 SMNVEV (reference sequence).

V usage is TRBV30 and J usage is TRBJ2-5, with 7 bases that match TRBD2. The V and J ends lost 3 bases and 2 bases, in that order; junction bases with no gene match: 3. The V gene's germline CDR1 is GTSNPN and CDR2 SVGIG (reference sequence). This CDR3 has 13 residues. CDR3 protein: CAWSPGLQETQYF. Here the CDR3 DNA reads TGTGCCTGGAGCCCGGGACTACAAGAGACCCAGTACTTC.

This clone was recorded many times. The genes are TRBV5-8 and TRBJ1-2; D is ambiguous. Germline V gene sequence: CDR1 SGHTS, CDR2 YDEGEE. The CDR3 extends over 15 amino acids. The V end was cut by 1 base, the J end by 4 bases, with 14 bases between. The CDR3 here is CASSLKVGRSYGYTF. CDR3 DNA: TGTGCCAGCAGCTTGAAGGTCGGCAGGAGCTATGGCTACACCTTC.

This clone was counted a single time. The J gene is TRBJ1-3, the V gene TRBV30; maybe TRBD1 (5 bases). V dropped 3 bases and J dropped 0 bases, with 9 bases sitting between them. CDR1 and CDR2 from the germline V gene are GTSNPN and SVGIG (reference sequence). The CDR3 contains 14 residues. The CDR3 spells CAWRGRSSGNTIYF. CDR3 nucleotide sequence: TGTGCCTGGAGGGGACGGTCCTCTGGAAACACCATATATTTT.

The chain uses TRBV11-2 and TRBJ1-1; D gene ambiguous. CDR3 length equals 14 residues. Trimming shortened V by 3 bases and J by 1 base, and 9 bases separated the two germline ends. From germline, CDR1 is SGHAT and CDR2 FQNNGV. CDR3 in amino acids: CASSLSLGNTEAFF. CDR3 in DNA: TGTGCCAGCAGCTTGTCCTTGGGGAACACTGAAGCTTTCTTT.

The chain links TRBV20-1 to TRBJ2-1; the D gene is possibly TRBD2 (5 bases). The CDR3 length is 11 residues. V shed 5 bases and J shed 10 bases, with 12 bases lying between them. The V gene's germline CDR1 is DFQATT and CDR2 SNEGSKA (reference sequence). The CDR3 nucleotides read TGCAGTGCTGATACTAGGCTGGAGCAGTTCTTC. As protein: CSADTRLEQFF.

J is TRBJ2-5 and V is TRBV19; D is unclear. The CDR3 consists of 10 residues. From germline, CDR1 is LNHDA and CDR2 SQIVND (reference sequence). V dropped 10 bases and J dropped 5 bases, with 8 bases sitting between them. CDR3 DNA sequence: TGTGCCACCCTTGGGGAGACCCAGTACTTC. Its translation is CATLGETQYF.

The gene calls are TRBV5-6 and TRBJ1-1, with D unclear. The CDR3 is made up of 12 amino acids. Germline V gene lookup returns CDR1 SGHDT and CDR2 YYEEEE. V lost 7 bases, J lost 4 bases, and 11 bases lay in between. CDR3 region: CASGWLGTEAFF. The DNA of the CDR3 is TGTGCCAGCGGATGGCTTGGCACTGAAGCTTTCTTT.

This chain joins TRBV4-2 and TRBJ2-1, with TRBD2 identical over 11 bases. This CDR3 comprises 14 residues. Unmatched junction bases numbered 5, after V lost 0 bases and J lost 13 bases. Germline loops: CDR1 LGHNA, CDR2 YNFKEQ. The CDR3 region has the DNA TGTGCCAGCAGCCAAGAGTTAGCGGGAGGGCCCCAGTTCTTC. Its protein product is CASSQELAGGPQFF.